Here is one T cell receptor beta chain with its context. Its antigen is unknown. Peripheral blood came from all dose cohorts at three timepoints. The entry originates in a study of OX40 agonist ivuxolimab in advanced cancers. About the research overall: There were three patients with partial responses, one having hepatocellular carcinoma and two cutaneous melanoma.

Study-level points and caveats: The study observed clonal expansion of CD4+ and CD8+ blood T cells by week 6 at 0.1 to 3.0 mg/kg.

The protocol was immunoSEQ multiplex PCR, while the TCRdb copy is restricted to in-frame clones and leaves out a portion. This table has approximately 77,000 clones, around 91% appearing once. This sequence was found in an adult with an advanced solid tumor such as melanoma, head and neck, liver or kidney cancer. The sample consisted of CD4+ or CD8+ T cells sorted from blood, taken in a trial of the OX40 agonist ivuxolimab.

CDR3 bases: TGCGCCAGCAGCCCGGCAGGGGCTTTGTACGAGCAGTACTTC. It encodes CASSPAGALYEQYF. The V gene is TRBV4-1, the J gene TRBJ2-7; D is possibly TRBD1 (6 bases). The V gene's germline CDR1 is MGHRA and CDR2 YSYEKL. CDR3 length: 14 residues. V dropped 4 bases and J dropped 4 bases, with 14 bases sitting between them.